This passage covers 21 T cell receptor beta chains from one sample sequenced in a study of regulatory T cells in long-lasting Graves disease. In building TCR beta libraries, iRepertoire HTBI primers were used together with Arm-PCR of CDR3 regions. TCRdb analysed the multiplex PCR reads with MiXCR anew, one entry per CDR3 protein. Of fewer than 450,000 distinct CDR3 sequences in the sample, 15% were seen once. Described time point: newly diagnosed GD, antithyroid drugs for less than 3 months. Following extraction of RNA from PBMCs, that RNA was used to make the TCR library. These same data were also listed under a study on T cells in Graves' hyperthyroidism and ophthalmopathy.

The sample in question was peripheral blood mononuclear cells (PBMCs), obtained at new diagnosis, from a patient treated with antithyroid drugs. All receptors come from a woman aged 40 to 55 with Graves disease.

The chain uses TRBV2 and TRBJ2-2; tentatively, D is TRBD2 (7 bases). CDR3 length: 13 amino acids. The germline V and J ends were trimmed by 6 bases and 6 bases, with 11 bases remaining between them. Germline CDR1 and CDR2: SNHLY and FYNNEI. The CDR3 loop reads CASRGGPAGELFF. The CDR3 bases are TGTGCCAGCAGGGGGGGGCCCGCCGGGGAGCTGTTTTTT.

This chain's CDR3 is CSVYTTNTEAFF. Written as DNA, the CDR3 is TGCAGCGTTTACACCACGAACACTGAAGCTTTCTTT. The chain links TRBV29-1 to TRBJ1-1; D unclear. In germline, CDR1 is SQVTM, CDR2 ANQGSEA. This CDR3 is built from 12 residues. V dropped 5 bases and J dropped 1 base, with 8 bases sitting between them.

This clonotype was detected only a few times. The V and J genes are TRBV5-8 and TRBJ1-1, with D perhaps TRBD1 (6 bases). Trimming pared 4 bases from V and 1 base from J, leaving 14 bases between. Germline CDR1 SGHTS, CDR2 YDEGEE. The CDR3 is 15 residues long. Written as DNA, the CDR3 is TGTGCCAGCAGCGTAACAGGGCTTTGGAACACTGAAGCTTTCTTT. Its translation is CASSVTGLWNTEAFF.

This clonotype was recorded many times. The chain is built from TRBV20-1 and TRBJ2-6; weak D call: TRBD2 (5 bases). Germline V CDR1 and CDR2: DFQATT, SNEGSKA (reference sequence). Trimming took 1 base from V and 4 from J, leaving 8 bases between them. This CDR3 has 14 amino acids. CDR3 DNA: TGCAGTGCTAGAGCGGGGAACGGGGCCAACGTCCTGACTTTC. Amino acid sequence: CSARAGNGANVLTF.

The chain joins TRBV4-2 to TRBJ2-6, with D perhaps TRBD1 (5 bases). Germline V gene lookup returns CDR1 LGHNA and CDR2 YNFKEQ. The V end was cut by 3 bases, the J end by 0 bases, with 9 bases between. The CDR3 length is 16 residues. The CDR3 DNA reads TGTGCCAGCAGCCAGGCAGGGCACTCTGGGGCCAACGTCCTGACTTTC. Amino acid sequence: CASSQAGHSGANVLTF.

This clonotype was recorded many times. Germline is not matched at one junction end, which may reflect a read error. The chain uses TRBV12-3 or TRBV12-4 and TRBJ2-3, with 11 bases aligning to TRBD2. The CDR3 has 12 amino acids. In DNA form, the CDR3 reads TGCGCCAGCAGTACTAGCGGGGGAACGCAGTATTTT. It translates to CASSTSGGTQYF.

This clonotype was seen only a few times. The gene calls are TRBV27 and TRBJ2-2, with D hard to call. Germline V gene data show CDR1 as MNHEY and CDR2 as SMNVEV (reference sequence). V lost 3 bases to trimming and J lost 7 bases, with 9 bases between them. The CDR3 runs 13 residues. The DNA of the CDR3 is TGTGCCAGCAGTTTCGGCCTTGGCGGGGAGCTGTTTTTT. Its protein is CASSFGLGGELFF.

This clonotype was detected many times. The rearrangement joins TRBV12-3 or TRBV12-4 to TRBJ2-1, with 14 bases matching TRBD2. J gave up 10 bases and V 5 bases, and 7 bases lay outside the gene matches. The CDR3 totals 15 residues. The CDR3 here is CASSMTSGRAREQFF. The CDR3 DNA sequence: TGTGCCAGCAGTATGACTAGCGGGAGGGCCCGGGAGCAGTTCTTC.

This clonotype was recorded at least ten times. The V call is TRBV15, the J call TRBJ1-1; no firm D call. CDR3 length: 13 residues. V lost 2 bases and J 0 bases, leaving 4 bases between the germline ends. Germline values: CDR1 LNHNV, CDR2 YYDKDF (reference sequence). This chain's CDR3 is CATSRSMNTEAFF. Here the CDR3 DNA reads TGTGCCACCAGCAGATCCATGAACACTGAAGCTTTCTTT.

At least ten counts were recorded for this clonotype. The chain joins TRBV28 to TRBJ1-4, with 8 positions matching TRBD1. The CDR3 has 14 amino acids. Trimming removed 1 base from V and 8 bases from J; junction bases left unmatched: 3. The V gene's germline CDR1 is MDHEN and CDR2 SYDVKM. CDR3 residues: CASSLFDRGEKLFF. CDR3 coding DNA: TGTGCCAGCAGTTTATTTGACAGGGGCGAAAAACTGTTTTTT.

This chain links TRBV29-1 with TRBJ2-1; TRBD2 agrees at 7 bases. Germline CDR1 SQVTM, CDR2 ANQGSEA. The CDR3 has 15 amino acids. The V gene end was trimmed by 4 bases and the J gene end by 0 bases; junction bases not matched to a gene: 6. CDR3 in amino acids: CSVVLAAYSYNEQFF. CDR3 nucleotide sequence: TGCAGCGTTGTCCTAGCGGCCTACTCCTACAATGAGCAGTTCTTC.

This clonotype has at least ten counts. V gene TRBV12-3 or TRBV12-4 combines with J gene TRBJ1-5, with 7 bases aligning to TRBD1. The CDR3 is 15 residues long. V was pared by 6 bases and J by 4 bases, with 9 bases of the junction left unmatched. The CDR3 sequence is CASSTDRVGNQPQHF. The CDR3 nucleotides are TGTGCCAGCAGCACTGACAGGGTAGGAAATCAGCCCCAGCATTTT.

This clonotype was recorded many times. CDR3 protein: CASSVAGGRDEKLFF. In DNA, the CDR3 is TGTGCCAGCAGCGTAGCAGGGGGCAGGGATGAAAAACTGTTTTTT. The chain employs TRBV9 and TRBJ1-4; 8 positions agree with TRBD1. The CDR3 contains 15 residues. The V gene end was trimmed by 0 bases and the J gene end by 6 bases; junction bases not matched to a gene: 4. Germline V gene sequence: CDR1 SGDLS, CDR2 YYNGEE.

This clonotype was seen at least ten times. The V and J genes are TRBV10-3 and TRBJ1-3, with 8 bases matching TRBD1. The germline CDR1 and CDR2 sequences are ENHRY and SYGVKD. CDR3 length: 14 amino acids. V was pared by 6 bases and J by 4 bases, with 5 bases of the junction left unmatched. The CDR3, as DNA: TGTGCCATCAGCCCCGGGACAGGCGGAAACACCATATATTTT. Translated, it gives CAISPGTGGNTIYF.

This clonotype was seen repeatedly, ten times or more. The chain combines TRBV28 with TRBJ1-4, with D perhaps TRBD1 (5 bases). Per the germline V gene, CDR1 is MDHEN and CDR2 is SYDVKM. Trimming took 3 bases from V and 10 from J, leaving 6 bases between them. The CDR3 runs to 11 residues. The CDR3 region is CASSLGVKLFF. CDR3 bases: TGTGCCAGCAGTTTGGGGGTAAAACTGTTTTTT.

This clonotype was observed a few times. The gene calls are TRBV20-1 and TRBJ2-1, with 8 bases identical to TRBD2. Per the germline V gene, CDR1 is DFQATT and CDR2 is SNEGSKA (reference sequence). The CDR3 contains 13 residues. The junction had 5 bases not matched to a gene; V was cut back by 4 bases and J by 6 bases. Here the CDR3 DNA reads TGCAGTGCTATTAGCGGGATGGGCAATGAGCAGTTCTTC. Translated, it gives CSAISGMGNEQFF.

A few counts support this clonotype. The V call is TRBV20-1, the J call TRBJ2-2, with D possibly being TRBD2 (5 bases). Germline V gene lookup returns CDR1 DFQATT and CDR2 SNEGSKA (reference sequence). With 5 bases removed from V and 1 base from J, the gap between germline ends came to 14 bases. The CDR3 has 15 amino acids. The CDR3 sequence is CSAEKAELNTGELFF. The CDR3 nucleotides are TGCAGTGCTGAGAAAGCGGAGCTGAACACCGGGGAGCTGTTTTTT.

This rearrangement joins TRBV28 to TRBJ1-6; D not certain. CDR1 is MDHEN and CDR2 is SYDVKM in the germline V gene. Trimming left V 4 bases short and J 0 bases short, with 13 bases between. The CDR3 runs 17 residues. CDR3 coding DNA: TGTGCCAGCAGTTCCTCAGTTGGGAGCTCCTATAATTCACCCCTCCACTTT. It specifies CASSSSVGSSYNSPLHF.

In its sample, this clonotype was seen many times. The CDR3 nucleotides are TGTGCCAGCAGTTTATCGTGGGGGCTCAATCAGCCCCAGCATTTT. The encoded protein is CASSLSWGLNQPQHF. The chain couples TRBV27 to TRBJ1-5; possible D gene TRBD1, 6 bases. CDR3 length: 15 amino acids. The V gene's germline CDR1 is MNHEY and CDR2 SMNVEV (reference sequence). V was cut by 0 bases and J by 3 bases, with 9 bases left in between.

Concerning this clonotype itself: This is likely an artifact of a read error, given a far larger clone one base away. The V call is TRBV2, the J call TRBJ2-7; 9 bases line up with TRBD2. This CDR3 region has 13 residues. The germline gives CDR1 SNHLY, CDR2 FYNNEI. V shed 7 bases and J 7 bases; nucleotides not matched to a gene: 8. Here the CDR3 DNA reads TGTGCCAGCAAGGGACTAGCAAGCGGTGAGCAGTACTTC. Residues: CASKGLASGEQYF.

This clonotype was detected ten times or more. The V gene is TRBV27, the J gene TRBJ2-1, with TRBD2 identical over 13 bases. Looked up from germline, CDR1 is MNHEY and CDR2 is SMNVEV (reference sequence). Trimming cost V 6 bases and J 6 bases; bases outside gene matches: 14. The CDR3 covers 18 residues. The CDR3 here is CASRRTSGSPRSGNEQFF. CDR3 sequence (DNA): TGTGCCAGCAGACGGACTAGCGGGAGTCCTCGGTCTGGCAATGAGCAGTTCTTC.